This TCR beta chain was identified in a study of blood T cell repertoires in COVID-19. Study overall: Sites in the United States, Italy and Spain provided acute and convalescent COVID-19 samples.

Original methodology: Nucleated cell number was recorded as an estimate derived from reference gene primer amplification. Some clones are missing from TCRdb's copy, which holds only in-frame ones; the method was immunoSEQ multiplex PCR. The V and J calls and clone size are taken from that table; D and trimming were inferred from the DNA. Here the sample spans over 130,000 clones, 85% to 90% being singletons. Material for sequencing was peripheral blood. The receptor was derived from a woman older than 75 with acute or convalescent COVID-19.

The CDR3 DNA is TGCGCCAGCAGCTTGAGTAGCGTCCGGGAGGTTGAGCAGTTCTTC. This codes for CASSLSSVREVEQFF. The chain recombines TRBV5-1 with TRBJ2-1; TRBD2 matches at 7 bases. The CDR3 runs to 15 residues. J gave up 9 bases and V 1 base, and 10 bases lay outside the gene matches. Germline V lookup: CDR1 SGHRS, CDR2 YFSETQ.